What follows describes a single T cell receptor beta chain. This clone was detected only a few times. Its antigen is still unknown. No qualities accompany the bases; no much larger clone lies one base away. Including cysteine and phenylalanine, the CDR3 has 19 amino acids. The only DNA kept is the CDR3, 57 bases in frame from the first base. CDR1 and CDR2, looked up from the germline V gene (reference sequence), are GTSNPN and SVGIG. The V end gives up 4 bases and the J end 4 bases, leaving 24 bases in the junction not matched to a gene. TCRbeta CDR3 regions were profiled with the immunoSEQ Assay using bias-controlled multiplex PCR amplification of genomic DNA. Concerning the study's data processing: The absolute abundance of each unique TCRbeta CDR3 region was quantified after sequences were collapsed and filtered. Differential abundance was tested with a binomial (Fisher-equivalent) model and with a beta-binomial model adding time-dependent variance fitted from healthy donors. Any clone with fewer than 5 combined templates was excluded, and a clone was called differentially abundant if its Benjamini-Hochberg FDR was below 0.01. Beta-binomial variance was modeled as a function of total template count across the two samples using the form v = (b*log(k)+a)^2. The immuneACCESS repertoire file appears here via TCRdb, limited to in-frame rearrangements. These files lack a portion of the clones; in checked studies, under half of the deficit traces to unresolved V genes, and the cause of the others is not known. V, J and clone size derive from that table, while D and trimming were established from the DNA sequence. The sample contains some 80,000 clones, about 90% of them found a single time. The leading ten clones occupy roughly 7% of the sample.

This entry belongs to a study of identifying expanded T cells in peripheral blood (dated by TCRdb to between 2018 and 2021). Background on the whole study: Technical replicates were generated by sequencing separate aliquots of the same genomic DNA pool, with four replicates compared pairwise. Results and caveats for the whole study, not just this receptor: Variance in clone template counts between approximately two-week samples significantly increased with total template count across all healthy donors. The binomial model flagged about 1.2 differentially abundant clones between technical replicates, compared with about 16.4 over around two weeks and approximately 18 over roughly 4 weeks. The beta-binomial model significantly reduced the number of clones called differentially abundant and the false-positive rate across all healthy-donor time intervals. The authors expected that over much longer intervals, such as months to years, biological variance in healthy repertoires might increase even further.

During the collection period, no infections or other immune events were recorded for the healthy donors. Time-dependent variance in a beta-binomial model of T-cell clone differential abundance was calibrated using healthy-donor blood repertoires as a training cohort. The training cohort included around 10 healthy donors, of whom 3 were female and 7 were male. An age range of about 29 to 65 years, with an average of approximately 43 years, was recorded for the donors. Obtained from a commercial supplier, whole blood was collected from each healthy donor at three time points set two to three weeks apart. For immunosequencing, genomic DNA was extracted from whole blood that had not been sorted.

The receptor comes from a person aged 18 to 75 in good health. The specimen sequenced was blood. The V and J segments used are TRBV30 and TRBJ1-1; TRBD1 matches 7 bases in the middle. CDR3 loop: CAWISGQYPPRRKGTEAFF. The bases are TGTGCCTGGATCTCGGGACAGTATCCCCCGCGACGTAAGGGCACTGAAGCTTTCTTT.